Below are 2 T cell receptor beta chains sequenced from a single sample in a study of cytomegalovirus exposure and HLA in healthy donors. In the PCR, 60 Vbeta and 13 Jbeta primers were used. TCRdb keeps only in-frame clones here, not all; method: immunoSEQ multiplex PCR. The sample records about 120,000 clones, about three quarters being singletons. The sequenced material came from PBMCs. The receptors here all came from a human donor in good health.

This chain joins TRBV5-6 and TRBJ2-7; TRBD1 matches at 9 bases. This CDR3 has 13 residues. Germline lookup yields CDR1 SGHDT and CDR2 YYEEEE. Trimming removed 7 bases from V and 2 bases from J; junction bases left unmatched: 4. As DNA, the CDR3 is TGTGCCAGCCAGGACAGGGGAACCTACGAGCAGTACTTC. The encoded protein is CASQDRGTYEQYF.

J is TRBJ2-2 and V is TRBV28, with D possibly being TRBD2 (5 bases). CDR1 and CDR2 (germline): MDHEN, SYDVKM. This CDR3 contains 12 residues. The V end was cut by 7 bases, the J end by 6 bases, with 9 bases between. CDR3 sequence reads: CASTGSAGELFF. For the CDR3, the DNA is TGTGCCAGCACGGGGAGCGCCGGGGAGCTGTTTTTT.